This T cell receptor beta chain was identified during a study of blood T cell repertoires in COVID-19. Study background: COVID-19 samples, acute and convalescent, were from the United States, Italy and Spain. Sources were T cells, B-cell-depleted T cells, or PBMCs; the material itself was cDNA or gDNA.

Methods used by the authors: Amplification from reference gene primers served as the basis for estimated nucleated cell counts. Libraries were prepared by immunoSEQ multiplex PCR; TCRdb keeps only in-frame clonotypes and omits some of them. V and J calls and clone size are copied from that table; D and trimming were computed from the DNA. The data show about 330,000 clones, approximately 88% seen once. Germline CDR1 is SQVTM and CDR2 is ANQGSEA. After removal of 4 bases from V and 3 bases from J, the junction contained 5 bases not matched to a gene. The CDR3 loop spans 14 amino acids. The specimen was peripheral blood. The clonotype comes from a woman aged 50 to 60 with active or convalescent COVID-19. The chain is built from TRBV29-1 and TRBJ2-2; 7 bases are shared with TRBD2. The CDR3 sequence is CSVGGLIHTGELFF. The CDR3 bases are TGCAGCGTTGGGGGACTAATCCACACCGGGGAGCTGTTTTTT.